This T cell receptor (beta chain) originates from a study of blood T cells in healthy people across ages. Findings and caveats of the study: Versus aged donors, long-lived donors had higher diversity and more naive CD4+ cells. Strong correlation linked observed beta diversity and percent naive T cells.

The table lists this clonotype with a few counts. The target antigen is unknown. Then a second PCR, running roughly 7 to 11 cycles, was carried out with a sample-barcoded 5' primer and a J-beta primer mix. A template-switch adaptor that had 12 random nucleotides put a tag on each cDNA molecule. TCRdb reprocessed the 5' RACE reads with MiXCR, giving one entry per CDR3 protein. Found here are 540,000 or so distinct CDR3 sequences, about 45% of them singletons; the top ten hold under 30%. V gave up 0 bases and J gave up 2 bases; unmatched junction bases: 4. CDR1 and CDR2 from the germline V gene are MNHEY and SVGAGI. The CDR3 sequence is 15 residues long. Healthy Caucasian individuals from Russia aged about 6 to 90 served as donors.

The source of this sequence is a man at least 80 years old in good health. The specimen sequenced was blood. The V and J genes are TRBV6-5 and TRBJ2-7; 7 bases are a match to TRBD2. CDR3 sequence: CASSYSSAGTYEQYF. Written as DNA, the CDR3 is TGTGCCAGCAGTTACTCGTCAGCGGGAACCTACGAGCAGTACTTC.